This TCR beta chain derives from a study of blood T cell repertoires in COVID-19. In the original workflow: For nucleated cells, counts were estimated from reference gene primer amplification. The repertoire was sequenced with immunoSEQ multiplex PCR; TCRdb's copy has only in-frame clones and lacks some. The D gene and trimming were derived from the DNA, and the V and J assignments and clone size from that table. The data contain about 230,000 clones, about 91% of them singletons. The CDR3 spans 15 residues. Germline V CDR1 and CDR2: SNHLY, FYNNEI. With V trimmed by 4 bases and J by 5 bases, 10 bases remained unmatched. Individuals drawn from around 25 US areas were roughly 18 to 95 years old.

Sequenced input: PBMCs or T cells enriched from blood (not recorded which). The receptor was derived from a woman in her thirties or forties with acute COVID-19. The chain employs TRBV2 and TRBJ2-7, with 8 nucleotides matching TRBD2. CDR3 sequence (DNA): TGTGCCAGCAGTGCAGGCGGCGGGGGGATTAACGAGCAGTACTTC. Amino acid sequence: CASSAGGGGINEQYF.